The T cell receptor (beta chain) under discussion was sequenced for a study of T-cell reconstitution after alpha-beta-depleted transplantation in children. CDR3 length: 15 residues. V gave up 0 bases and J gave up 8 bases, with 15 bases separating them. Germline V gene lookup returns CDR1 SGHTA and CDR2 FQGNSA. As regards this clonotype: Its antigen is unknown.

Study findings and constraints: Expanded graft clones numbering several hundred reportedly gave rise to alpha-beta T cells about two months after transplant. Surviving thymic progenitors and recipient T cells were the source of high TCRbeta diversity at day 60 in some patients. Counts and diversity of T cells one year after transplant came mostly from newly produced T cells.

Using unique molecular identifiers, the investigators prepared the TCRbeta library. TCRdb analysed the PCR reads with MiXCR anew, one entry per CDR3 protein. The profile covers about 150,000 distinct CDR3 sequences, with 8.8% appearing a single time and 15% to 20% taken by the ten largest. The origin of this receptor is a female patient between 2 and 15 years old who had a stem cell transplant for congenital amegakaryocytic thrombocytopenia, so the T cells may come from the graft donor. The rearrangement joins TRBV7-2 to TRBJ2-3, with D tentatively TRBD1 (7 bases). Source: PBMCs, mostly from graft donor cells, taken 180 days after TCRalphabeta/CD19-depleted stem cell transplant. The CDR3 loop reads CASSLALRGRGTQYF. DNA for the CDR3: TGTGCCAGCAGCTTAGCGCTTAGGGGGCGGGGTACGCAGTATTTT.